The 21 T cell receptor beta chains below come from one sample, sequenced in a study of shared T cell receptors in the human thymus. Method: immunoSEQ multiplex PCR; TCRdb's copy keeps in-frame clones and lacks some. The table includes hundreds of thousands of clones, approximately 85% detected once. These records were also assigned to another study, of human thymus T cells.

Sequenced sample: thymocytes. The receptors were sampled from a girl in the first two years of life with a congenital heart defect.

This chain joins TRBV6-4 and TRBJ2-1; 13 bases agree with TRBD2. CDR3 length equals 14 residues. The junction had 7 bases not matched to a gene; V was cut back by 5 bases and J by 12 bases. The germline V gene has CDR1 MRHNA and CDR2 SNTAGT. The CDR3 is CASSPGLAGAAQFF. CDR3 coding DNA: TGTGCCAGCAGTCCCGGACTAGCGGGAGCGGCGCAGTTCTTC.

As DNA, the CDR3 is TGCAGCGTTGAAGATCTATGGACTGAAGCTTTCTTT. Translated, it gives CSVEDLWTEAFF. V and J are TRBV29-1 and TRBJ1-1; D is undetermined. This CDR3 spans 12 amino acids. The germline gives CDR1 SQVTM, CDR2 ANQGSEA. Trimming took 0 bases from V and 5 from J, leaving 7 bases between them. Full variable domain (remainder filled in from reference TRBV29-1 and TRBJ1-1): SAVISQKPSRDICQRGTSLTIQCQVDSQVTMMFWYRQQPGQSLTLIATANQGSEATYESGFVIDKFPISRPNLTFSTLTVSNMSPEDSSIYLCSVEDLWTEAFFGQGTRLTVV.

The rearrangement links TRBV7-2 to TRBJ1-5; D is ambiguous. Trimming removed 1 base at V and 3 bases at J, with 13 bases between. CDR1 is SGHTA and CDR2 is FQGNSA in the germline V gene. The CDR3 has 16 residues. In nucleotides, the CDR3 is TGTGCCAGCAGCTTAGATGGGAGACAACCCAATCAGCCCCAGCATTTT. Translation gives CASSLDGRQPNQPQHF.

The CDR3 DNA reads TGTGCCATCAGAGGACAGTTGAACACTGAAGCTTTCTTT. Residues: CAIRGQLNTEAFF. V gene TRBV10-3 combines with J gene TRBJ1-1; possibly TRBD1 for D (6 bases). The V and J ends lost 6 bases and 0 bases respectively, with 8 bases between them. This CDR3 spans 13 amino acids. CDR1 is ENHRY and CDR2 is SYGVKD in the germline V gene.

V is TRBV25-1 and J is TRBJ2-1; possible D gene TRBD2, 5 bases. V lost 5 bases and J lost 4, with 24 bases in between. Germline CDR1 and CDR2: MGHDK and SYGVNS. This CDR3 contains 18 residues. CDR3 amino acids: CASSRTRAVGGVYNEQFF. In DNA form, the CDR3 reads TGTGCCAGCAGTAGGACGCGGGCAGTAGGAGGAGTATACAATGAGCAGTTCTTC.

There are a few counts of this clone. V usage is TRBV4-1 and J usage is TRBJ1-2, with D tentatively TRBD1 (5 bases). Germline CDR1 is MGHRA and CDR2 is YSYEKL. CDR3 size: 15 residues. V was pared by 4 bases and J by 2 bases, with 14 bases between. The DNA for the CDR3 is TGCGCCAGCAGCCTTACGCGGGGGGTCAACTATGGCTACACCTTC. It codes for CASSLTRGVNYGYTF.

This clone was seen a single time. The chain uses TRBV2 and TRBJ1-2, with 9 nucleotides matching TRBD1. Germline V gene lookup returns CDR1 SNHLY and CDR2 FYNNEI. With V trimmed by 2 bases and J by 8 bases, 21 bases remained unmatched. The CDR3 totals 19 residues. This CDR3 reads CASSERDRVISIESWGYTF. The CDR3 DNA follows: TGTGCCAGCAGTGAACGGGACAGGGTCATCTCAATCGAGAGTTGGGGCTACACCTTC.

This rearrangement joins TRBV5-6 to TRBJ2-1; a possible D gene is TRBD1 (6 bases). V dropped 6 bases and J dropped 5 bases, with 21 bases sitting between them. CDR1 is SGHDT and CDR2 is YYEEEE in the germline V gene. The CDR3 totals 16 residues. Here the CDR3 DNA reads TGTGCCAGCACCATTATACAGGGAATTGGGGACAATGAGCAGTTCTTC. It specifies CASTIIQGIGDNEQFF.

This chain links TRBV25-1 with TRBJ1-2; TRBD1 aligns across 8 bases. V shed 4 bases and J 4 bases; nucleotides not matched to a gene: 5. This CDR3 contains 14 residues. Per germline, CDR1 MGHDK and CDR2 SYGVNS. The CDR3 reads CASSGYRGSYGYTF. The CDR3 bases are TGTGCCAGCAGTGGGTACAGGGGGAGCTATGGCTACACCTTC.

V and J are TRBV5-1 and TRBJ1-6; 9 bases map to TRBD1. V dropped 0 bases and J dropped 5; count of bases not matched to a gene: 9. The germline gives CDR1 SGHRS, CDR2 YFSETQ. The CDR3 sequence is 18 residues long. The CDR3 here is CASSLEVMGQGHNSPLHF. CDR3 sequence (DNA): TGCGCCAGCAGCTTGGAGGTCATGGGACAGGGACATAATTCACCCCTCCACTTT.

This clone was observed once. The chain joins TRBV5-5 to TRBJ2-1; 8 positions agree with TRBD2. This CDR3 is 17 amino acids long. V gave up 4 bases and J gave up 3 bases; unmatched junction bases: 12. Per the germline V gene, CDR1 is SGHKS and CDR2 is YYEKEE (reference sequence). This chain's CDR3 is CASSPAFAAGDYNEQFF. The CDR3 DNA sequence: TGTGCCAGCAGCCCGGCCTTTGCAGCGGGGGACTACAATGAGCAGTTCTTC.

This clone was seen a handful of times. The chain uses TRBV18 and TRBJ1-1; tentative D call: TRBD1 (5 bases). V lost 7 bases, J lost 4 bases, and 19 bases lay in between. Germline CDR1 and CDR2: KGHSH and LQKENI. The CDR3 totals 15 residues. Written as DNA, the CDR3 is TGTGCCAGCTTATCGCCGGGGGTGGAGGGCACTGAAGCTTTCTTT. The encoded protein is CASLSPGVEGTEAFF.

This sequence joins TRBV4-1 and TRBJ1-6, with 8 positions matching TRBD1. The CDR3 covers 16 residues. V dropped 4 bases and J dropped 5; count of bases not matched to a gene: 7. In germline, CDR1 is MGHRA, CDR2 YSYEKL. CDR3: CASSPPTGEDNSPLHF. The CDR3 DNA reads TGCGCCAGCAGCCCGCCGACAGGGGAAGATAATTCACCCCTCCACTTT.

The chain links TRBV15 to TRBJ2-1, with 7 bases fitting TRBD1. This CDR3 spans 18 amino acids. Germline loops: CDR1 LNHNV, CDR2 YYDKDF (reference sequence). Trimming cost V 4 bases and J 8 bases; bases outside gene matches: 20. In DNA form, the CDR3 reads TGTGCCACCAGCATTAACTACCGGCGACAGGGTGAGGTGGATGAGCAGTTCTTC. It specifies CATSINYRRQGEVDEQFF.

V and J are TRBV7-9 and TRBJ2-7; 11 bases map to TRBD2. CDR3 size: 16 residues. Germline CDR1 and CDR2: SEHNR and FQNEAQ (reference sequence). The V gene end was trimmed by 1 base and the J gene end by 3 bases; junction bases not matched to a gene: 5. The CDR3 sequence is CASSLVPSGGYYEQYF. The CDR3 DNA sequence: TGTGCCAGCAGCTTAGTCCCTAGCGGGGGGTACTACGAGCAGTACTTC.

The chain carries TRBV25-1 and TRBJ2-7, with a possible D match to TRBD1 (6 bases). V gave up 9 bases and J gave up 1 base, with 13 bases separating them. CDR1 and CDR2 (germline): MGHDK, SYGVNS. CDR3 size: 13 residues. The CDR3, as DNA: TGTGCCAGTAAAACAGGGTATTCCTACGAGCAGTACTTC. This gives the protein CASKTGYSYEQYF.

The CDR3 reads CASSLSVIRRYGYTF. CDR3 nucleotide sequence: TGTGCCAGCAGTTTATCAGTTATCCGCCGCTATGGCTACACCTTC. The chain combines TRBV28 with TRBJ1-2; no reliable D call. CDR1 and CDR2 (germline): MDHEN, SYDVKM. CDR3 size: 15 residues. Trimming cost V 1 base and J 4 bases, with 13 bases left between them.

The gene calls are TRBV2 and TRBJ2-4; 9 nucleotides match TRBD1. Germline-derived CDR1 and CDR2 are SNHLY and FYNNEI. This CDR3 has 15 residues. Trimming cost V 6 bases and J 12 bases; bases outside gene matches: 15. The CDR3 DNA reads TGTGCCAGCAGAGAACCGGGACAGGGCTACTCTGATCAGTACTTC. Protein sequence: CASREPGQGYSDQYF.

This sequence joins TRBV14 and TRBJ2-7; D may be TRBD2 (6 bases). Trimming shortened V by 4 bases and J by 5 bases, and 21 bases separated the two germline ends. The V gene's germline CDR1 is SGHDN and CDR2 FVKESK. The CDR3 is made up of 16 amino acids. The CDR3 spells CASSPKGRSGQHEQYF. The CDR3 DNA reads TGTGCCAGCAGCCCCAAGGGGAGGTCAGGTCAACACGAGCAGTACTTC.

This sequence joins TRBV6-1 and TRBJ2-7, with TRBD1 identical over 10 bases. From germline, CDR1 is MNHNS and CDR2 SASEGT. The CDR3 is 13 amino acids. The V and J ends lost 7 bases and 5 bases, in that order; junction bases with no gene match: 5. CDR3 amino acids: CASKGDRGDEQYF. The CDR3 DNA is TGTGCCAGCAAAGGGGACAGGGGCGACGAGCAGTACTTC.

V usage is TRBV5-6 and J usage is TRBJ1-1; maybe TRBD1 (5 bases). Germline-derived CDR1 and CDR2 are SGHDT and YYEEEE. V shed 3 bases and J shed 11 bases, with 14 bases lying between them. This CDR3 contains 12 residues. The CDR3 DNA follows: TGTGCCAGCAGCTGGAGGGCTGGGGGGGCTTTCTTT. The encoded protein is CASSWRAGGAFF.